This paragraph covers one T cell receptor (beta chain) sequence. This sample was taken from a study of blood T cell repertoires in COVID-19. Whole-study context: T cells, B-cell-depleted T cells, or PBMCs supplied cDNA or gDNA.

Sequencing was performed with immunoSEQ multiplex PCR; in TCRdb, only in-frame clones are kept and a portion is missing. Here the sample spans about 73,000 clones, approximately 89% being singletons. This TCR was sampled from an elderly man with acute or convalescent COVID-19. Sequenced: peripheral blood.

The CDR3 is CASSRIVTGNTEAFF. CDR3 sequence (DNA): TGCGCCAGCAGCAGGATTGTAACAGGGAACACTGAAGCTTTCTTT. The chain recombines TRBV4-1 with TRBJ1-1; possibly TRBD1 for D (5 bases). Trimming took 5 bases from V and 1 from J, leaving 14 bases between them. The CDR3 covers 15 residues. The germline V gene encodes CDR1 MGHRA and CDR2 YSYEKL.